Presented here are 10 T cell receptor beta chains from one specimen sequenced in a study of blood T cell repertoires in COVID-19. Produced via immunoSEQ multiplex PCR; TCRdb's table is partial and in-frame only. The data contain around 310,000 clones, roughly 90% of them singletons. The source material was peripheral blood. Source of these receptors: a woman in her thirties or forties with COVID-19, enrolled during active disease.

This clone showed up just once. The gene calls are TRBV7-9 and TRBJ1-1, with 9 positions matching TRBD1. Trimming at V came to 2 bases and at J to 0 bases, leaving 13 bases not matched to a gene. CDR3 length: 19 amino acids. From germline, CDR1 is SEHNR and CDR2 FQNEAQ (reference sequence). CDR3 nucleotides: TGTGCCAGCAGCTTACGCCGGACAGGGGTCTCCAGTATGAACACTGAAGCTTTCTTT. Residues: CASSLRRTGVSSMNTEAFF. The full variable domain, completed using reference TRBV7-9 and TRBJ1-1, is DTGVSQNPRHKITKRGQNVTFRCDPISEHNRLYWYRQTLGQGPEFLTYFQNEAQLEKSRLLSDRFSAERPKGSFSTLEIQRTEQGDSAMYLCASSLRRTGVSSMNTEAFFGQGTRLTVV.

The gene calls are TRBV18 and TRBJ1-6, with 9 bases fitting TRBD1. V was clipped by 3 bases and J by 5 bases; unmatched bases: 2. This CDR3 comprises 15 residues. Germline V gene sequence: CDR1 KGHSH, CDR2 LQKENI. The chain's CDR3 is CASSPTGGNNSPLHF. CDR3 bases: TGTGCCAGCTCACCGACAGGGGGAAATAATTCACCCCTCCACTTT.

This clone came up once. The rearrangement uses TRBV6-2 or TRBV6-3 and TRBJ2-7; 11 bases align to TRBD1. From germline, CDR1 is MNHEY and CDR2 SVGEGT. The CDR3 length is 17 residues. J lost 5 bases, V lost 4 bases, and 13 bases had no gene match. The CDR3: CASSSLIGQGARHEQYF. The CDR3 DNA reads as TGTGCCAGCAGTTCCCTCATAGGACAGGGGGCGCGCCACGAGCAGTACTTC.

This clone was seen once. The rearrangement links TRBV7-9 to TRBJ2-7; D remains ambiguous. V was trimmed by 0 bases and J by 0 bases, leaving 12 bases between them. The CDR3 totals 16 residues. Germline V CDR1 and CDR2: SEHNR, FQNEAQ (reference sequence). The CDR3 sequence: CASSLALQSDSYEQYF. The CDR3 DNA reads TGTGCCAGCAGCTTAGCGCTGCAGTCTGACTCCTACGAGCAGTACTTC.

This clone was seen a handful of times. The V gene is TRBV2, the J gene TRBJ2-7, with 9 bases identical to TRBD1. V dropped 6 bases and J dropped 5; count of bases not matched to a gene: 14. The CDR3 sequence is 16 residues long. The germline V gene encodes CDR1 SNHLY and CDR2 FYNNEI. CDR3: CASRRASGQGWNEQYF. Written as DNA, the CDR3 is TGTGCCAGCAGAAGGGCCTCGGGACAGGGATGGAACGAGCAGTACTTC.

This sequence joins TRBV4-2 and TRBJ2-7, with TRBD1 matching over 9 bases. The CDR3 extends over 15 amino acids. J lost 6 bases, V lost 3 bases, and 9 bases had no gene match. Germline CDR1 reads LGHNA; CDR2 reads YNFKEQ. The chain's CDR3 is CASSHGDREGGEQYF. For the CDR3, the DNA is TGTGCCAGCAGCCATGGGGACAGGGAAGGTGGCGAGCAGTACTTC.

This chain joins TRBV6-2 or TRBV6-3 and TRBJ1-6; D is undetermined. Trimming stripped 6 bases from V and 9 bases from J, with 12 bases between. The CDR3 is made up of 13 amino acids. Per germline, CDR1 MNHEY and CDR2 SVGEGT. The CDR3 bases are TGTGCCAGCAGCCCTTGGAGGGCTTCACCCCTCCACTTT. Translating it yields CASSPWRASPLHF.

The chain is built from TRBV7-8 and TRBJ2-1; D is possibly TRBD2 (6 bases). CDR1 and CDR2 (germline): SGHVS, FQNEAQ. V was trimmed by 4 bases and J by 2 bases, leaving 12 bases between them. The CDR3 consists of 15 residues. In nucleotides, the CDR3 is TGTGCCAGCAGCTCTATCGGGACTGCCTACAATGAGCAGTTCTTC. Its protein is CASSSIGTAYNEQFF.

Written as DNA, the CDR3 is TGTGCCAGCAGTTACGGGCAGGGCCCTGGAAACACCATATATTTT. It is translated as CASSYGQGPGNTIYF. The rearrangement links TRBV6-2 or TRBV6-3 to TRBJ1-3; a possible D gene is TRBD1 (5 bases). The germline V gene encodes CDR1 MNHEY and CDR2 SVGEGT. The V gene lost 2 bases and the J gene lost 2 bases, with 10 bases spanning the gap. CDR3 size: 15 residues.

This chain uses TRBV5-5 with TRBJ2-5; no clear D. Trimming shortened V by 0 bases and J by 5 bases, and 8 bases separated the two germline ends. The CDR3 has 13 residues. The germline V gene encodes CDR1 SGHKS and CDR2 YYEKEE (reference sequence). Here the CDR3 reads CASSLGPVETQYF. As DNA, the CDR3 is TGTGCCAGCAGCTTGGGGCCCGTGGAGACCCAGTACTTC.